The 26 T cell receptor beta chains in this list originate from one sample, sequenced in a study of shared clonotypes between healthy human individuals. Naive CD8 cells were CD45RO-negative, positively selected for CCR7, excluding terminally differentiated effector memory CD45RA+ cells. Sequenced by immunoSEQ multiplex PCR; TCRdb stores in-frame clones only, minus some. The data show roughly 600,000 clones, with roughly 98% seen just once and 0.3% held by the top ten. Sequencing was carried out using naive CD8+ T cells sorted from blood. The receptor source for this set is a man between 25 and 39 years old in good health.

This chain links TRBV6-1 with TRBJ1-5, with D hard to call. Deletions cut 3 bases from V and 7 bases from J, with 10 bases between. The germline V gene has CDR1 MNHNS and CDR2 SASEGT. This CDR3 comprises 13 residues. CDR3 region: CASSDLPNQPQHF. The CDR3, as DNA: TGTGCCAGCAGTGATCTACCAAACCAGCCCCAGCATTTT.

V gene TRBV9 combines with J gene TRBJ2-7, with D possibly being TRBD1 or TRBD2 (6 bases each). The V and J ends lost 0 bases and 3 bases respectively, with 16 bases between them. Germline CDR1 SGDLS, CDR2 YYNGEE. This CDR3 is 16 amino acids long. The DNA of the CDR3 is TGTGCCAGCAGCGTAGGGGTTCGGGGGCCTAACTACGAGCAGTACTTC. This sequence encodes CASSVGVRGPNYEQYF.

The chain couples TRBV27 to TRBJ1-5, with D perhaps matching TRBD1 (6 bases). Germline CDR1 is MNHEY and CDR2 is SMNVEV (reference sequence). This CDR3 contains 14 residues. Trimming removed 4 bases at V and 6 bases at J, with 13 bases between. The DNA for the CDR3 is TGTGCCAGCAGTTCACAGGGTCGGTCTCAGCCCCAGCATTTT. It encodes CASSSQGRSQPQHF.

DNA of the CDR3: TGTGCCAGCAGTTTATTATACGGGAACTACGAGCAGTACTTC. It specifies CASSLLYGNYEQYF. The chain uses TRBV27 and TRBJ2-7; TRBD2 is a possible D gene (5 bases). The germline V gene encodes CDR1 MNHEY and CDR2 SMNVEV (reference sequence). Trimming pared 1 base from V and 3 bases from J, leaving 10 bases between. This CDR3 region has 14 residues.

This chain joins TRBV23-1 and TRBJ1-5; 8 bases are a match to TRBD1. TRBV23-1 counts as an open reading frame of uncertain function. Trimming cost V 11 bases and J 2 bases; bases outside gene matches: 8. This CDR3 has 14 residues. CDR3 residues: CAREGQAGNQPQHF. The DNA for the CDR3 is TGCGCCCGCGAGGGACAGGCTGGCAATCAGCCCCAGCATTTT.

This clone is a singleton in its sample. V usage is TRBV30 and J usage is TRBJ2-2; D not certain. V was shortened by 0 bases and J by 5 bases, with 4 bases between the two germline ends. The CDR3 runs to 12 residues. CDR1 is GTSNPN, CDR2 SVGIG, per germline (reference sequence). The CDR3 DNA is TGTGCCTGGAGTGTTGCTACCGGGGAGCTGTTTTTT. Encoded protein: CAWSVATGELFF.

This chain uses TRBV19 with TRBJ1-3; D is uncertain. The CDR3 is 13 residues long. V lost 5 bases and J 0 bases, leaving 5 bases between the germline ends. Germline V gene data show CDR1 as LNHDA and CDR2 as SQIVND (reference sequence). CDR3: CASSLNSGNTIYF. The CDR3 nucleotides are TGTGCCAGTAGTTTGAACTCTGGAAACACCATATATTTT.

V gene TRBV6-6 combines with J gene TRBJ2-3; D unresolved. Germline V gene data show CDR1 as MNHNY and CDR2 as SVGAGI (reference sequence). The germline V and J ends were trimmed by 8 bases and 6 bases, with 9 bases remaining between them. The CDR3 runs 11 residues. The CDR3 DNA reads TGTGCCAGCGGATTGGGGGATACGCAGTATTTT. Its protein product is CASGLGDTQYF.

V and J are TRBV10-3 and TRBJ2-1, with 9 bases aligning to TRBD2. This CDR3 contains 16 residues. Germline CDR1 and CDR2: ENHRY and SYGVKD. The V gene end was trimmed by 1 base and the J gene end by 6 bases; junction bases not matched to a gene: 7. The CDR3 DNA follows: TGTGCCATCAGTGAGTGGCGGGAGGGCCCCCGCAATGAGCAGTTCTTC. Translated: CAISEWREGPRNEQFF.

The rearrangement links TRBV5-1 to TRBJ2-7; the D is unclear. Germline values: CDR1 SGHRS, CDR2 YFSETQ. The CDR3 is made up of 13 amino acids. Trimming took 0 bases from V and 3 from J, leaving 7 bases between them. CDR3 in amino acids: CASSLEPYYEQYF. CDR3 nucleotide sequence: TGCGCCAGCAGCTTGGAACCGTACTACGAGCAGTACTTC.

DNA of the CDR3: TGTGCCAGCAGCTTTTTGTCTAGCGGGAGAATAGGCAATGAGCAGTTCTTC. This sequence encodes CASSFLSSGRIGNEQFF. J is TRBJ2-1 and V is TRBV11-1, with TRBD2 matching over 10 bases. Germline-derived CDR1 and CDR2 are SGHAT and FQDESV (reference sequence). The CDR3 contains 17 residues. The junction had 11 bases not matched to a gene; V was cut back by 3 bases and J by 6 bases.

The chain combines TRBV7-2 with TRBJ1-5; D might be TRBD1 (6 bases). V dropped 1 base and J dropped 0 bases, with 13 bases sitting between them. CDR1 and CDR2 (germline): SGHTA, FQGNSA. The length of the CDR3 is 17 residues. The CDR3 DNA reads as TGTGCCAGCAGCTTAGGGACAGTAACTTATAGCAATCAGCCCCAGCATTTT. Translating gives CASSLGTVTYSNQPQHF.

The chain combines TRBV7-9 with TRBJ2-3; D not certain. The CDR3 totals 16 residues. Germline assignment: CDR1 SEHNR and CDR2 FQNEAQ (reference sequence). V lost 1 base and J lost 2, with 13 bases in between. CDR3 coding DNA: TGTGCCAGCAGCTTAGTTCGGGCATCCCTCACAGATACGCAGTATTTT. This sequence encodes CASSLVRASLTDTQYF.

This rearrangement joins TRBV4-1 to TRBJ2-1, with TRBD1 as a possible D gene (6 bases). The CDR3 has 16 amino acids. Germline CDR1 is MGHRA and CDR2 is YSYEKL. Trimming cost V 6 bases and J 0 bases, with 15 bases left between them. The DNA of the CDR3 is TGCGCCAGCAGTTTTACAGGGATGAGCTCCTACAATGAGCAGTTCTTC. Encoded protein: CASSFTGMSSYNEQFF.

The rearrangement joins TRBV4-2 to TRBJ1-5; D unclear. CDR3 length: 15 amino acids. Germline V gives CDR1 LGHNA, CDR2 YNFKEQ. Deletions cut 3 bases from V and 0 bases from J, with 9 bases between. The CDR3 bases are TGTGCCAGCAGCCAGGAAGATTATAGCAATCAGCCCCAGCATTTT. Amino acids: CASSQEDYSNQPQHF.

The rearrangement uses TRBV2 and TRBJ2-1, with 9 bases aligning to TRBD1. CDR1 is SNHLY, CDR2 FYNNEI, per germline. CDR3 length equals 15 residues. V lost 7 bases, J lost 5 bases, and 9 bases stayed unmatched. CDR3 bases: TGTGCCAGCATCGAACCGGGACAGGGAAACAATGAGCAGTTCTTC. Amino acid sequence: CASIEPGQGNNEQFF.

The chain has TRBV10-3 and TRBJ2-1, with 13 nucleotides matching TRBD2. The J segment lost 7 bases and the V segment lost 5 bases, leaving 2 bases of the junction unmatched. CDR1 is ENHRY, CDR2 SYGVKD, per germline. The CDR3 runs to 14 residues. The CDR3 here is CAISMGLAGNEQFF. CDR3 bases: TGTGCCATCAGTATGGGACTAGCGGGAAATGAGCAGTTCTTC.

V gene TRBV7-6 combines with J gene TRBJ1-1; no definite D call. Germline V gene lookup returns CDR1 SGHVS and CDR2 FNYEAQ. V was trimmed by 3 bases and J by 5 bases, leaving 10 bases between them. The CDR3 spans 13 residues. The CDR3 loop is CASSLGPRTEAFF. The CDR3 bases are TGTGCCAGCAGCTTGGGCCCTAGGACTGAAGCTTTCTTT.

The rearrangement links TRBV5-5 to TRBJ2-7; TRBD1 matches 8 bases. The trim removed 4 bases at V and 5 bases at J, leaving 11 bases unmatched. The CDR3 runs 15 residues. CDR1 is SGHKS and CDR2 is YYEKEE in the germline V gene (reference sequence). The CDR3 protein is CASSLRTGTGDEQYF. Here the CDR3 DNA reads TGTGCCAGCAGCCTAAGGACAGGGACGGGGGACGAGCAGTACTTC.

V usage is TRBV7-8 and J usage is TRBJ1-2; 7 bases line up with TRBD1. Trimming took 4 bases from V and 5 from J; bases not matched to a gene: 10. In germline, CDR1 is SGHVS, CDR2 FQNEAQ. This CDR3 comprises 15 residues. The CDR3 region is CASSSGTDLWYGYTF. The CDR3 DNA reads as TGTGCCAGCAGCTCCGGGACAGATCTGTGGTATGGCTACACCTTC.

The rearrangement joins TRBV5-4 to TRBJ2-2; 10 bases agree with TRBD2. The germline gives CDR1 SGHNT, CDR2 YYREEE (reference sequence). This CDR3 is 16 amino acids long. The V and J ends lost 0 bases and 6 bases, in that order; junction bases with no gene match: 5. CDR3 sequence (DNA): TGTGCCAGCAGCTTGGGGCTAGCGGGAGTCGCCGGGGAGCTGTTTTTT. The encoded protein is CASSLGLAGVAGELFF.

The V call is TRBV29-1, the J call TRBJ2-1; the D is unclear. The CDR3 has 9 amino acids. Germline assignment: CDR1 SQVTM and CDR2 ANQGSEA. V was clipped by 6 bases and J by 8 bases, with 5 bases between them. The CDR3 DNA sequence: TGCAGCGTGGATTATGAGCAGTTCTTC. Translating it yields CSVDYEQFF.

This sequence joins TRBV27 and TRBJ2-3; 8 bases are shared with TRBD2. V shed 4 bases, J shed 1 base, and the junction held 7 bases outside the gene matches. Germline-derived CDR1 and CDR2 are MNHEY and SMNVEV (reference sequence). The CDR3 is made up of 16 amino acids. The CDR3 DNA sequence: TGTGCCAGCAGTTCCCCTATCGGGAGGGGCACAGATACGCAGTATTTT. It specifies CASSSPIGRGTDTQYF.

The chain combines TRBV6-1 with TRBJ2-7; D is perhaps TRBD1 (6 bases). The V gene lost 0 bases and the J gene lost 6 bases, with 15 bases spanning the gap. CDR1 is MNHNS and CDR2 is SASEGT in the germline V gene. The CDR3 contains 15 residues. As DNA, the CDR3 is TGTGCCAGCAGTGAAGCGCACAGGGTTACGTTCGAGCAGTACTTC. Amino acids: CASSEAHRVTFEQYF.

Comment on this clone: Other DNA sequences in the sample encode the same CDR3. V gene TRBV7-9 combines with J gene TRBJ2-3; no definite D call. The CDR3 loop spans 14 amino acids. Trimming took 5 bases from V and 0 from J, leaving 9 bases between them. The germline V gene encodes CDR1 SEHNR and CDR2 FQNEAQ (reference sequence). In nucleotides, the CDR3 is TGTGCCAGCAGCCTCGTCAGCAGCACAGATACGCAGTATTTT. Its translation: CASSLVSSTDTQYF.

This chain uses TRBV29-1 with TRBJ2-7; TRBD1 agrees at 10 bases. V shed 7 bases and J 6 bases; nucleotides not matched to a gene: 3. The germline gives CDR1 SQVTM, CDR2 ANQGSEA. The CDR3 has 11 amino acids. The CDR3 spells CSGGTGVEQYF. The CDR3, as DNA: TGCAGCGGCGGGACAGGGGTCGAGCAGTACTTC.